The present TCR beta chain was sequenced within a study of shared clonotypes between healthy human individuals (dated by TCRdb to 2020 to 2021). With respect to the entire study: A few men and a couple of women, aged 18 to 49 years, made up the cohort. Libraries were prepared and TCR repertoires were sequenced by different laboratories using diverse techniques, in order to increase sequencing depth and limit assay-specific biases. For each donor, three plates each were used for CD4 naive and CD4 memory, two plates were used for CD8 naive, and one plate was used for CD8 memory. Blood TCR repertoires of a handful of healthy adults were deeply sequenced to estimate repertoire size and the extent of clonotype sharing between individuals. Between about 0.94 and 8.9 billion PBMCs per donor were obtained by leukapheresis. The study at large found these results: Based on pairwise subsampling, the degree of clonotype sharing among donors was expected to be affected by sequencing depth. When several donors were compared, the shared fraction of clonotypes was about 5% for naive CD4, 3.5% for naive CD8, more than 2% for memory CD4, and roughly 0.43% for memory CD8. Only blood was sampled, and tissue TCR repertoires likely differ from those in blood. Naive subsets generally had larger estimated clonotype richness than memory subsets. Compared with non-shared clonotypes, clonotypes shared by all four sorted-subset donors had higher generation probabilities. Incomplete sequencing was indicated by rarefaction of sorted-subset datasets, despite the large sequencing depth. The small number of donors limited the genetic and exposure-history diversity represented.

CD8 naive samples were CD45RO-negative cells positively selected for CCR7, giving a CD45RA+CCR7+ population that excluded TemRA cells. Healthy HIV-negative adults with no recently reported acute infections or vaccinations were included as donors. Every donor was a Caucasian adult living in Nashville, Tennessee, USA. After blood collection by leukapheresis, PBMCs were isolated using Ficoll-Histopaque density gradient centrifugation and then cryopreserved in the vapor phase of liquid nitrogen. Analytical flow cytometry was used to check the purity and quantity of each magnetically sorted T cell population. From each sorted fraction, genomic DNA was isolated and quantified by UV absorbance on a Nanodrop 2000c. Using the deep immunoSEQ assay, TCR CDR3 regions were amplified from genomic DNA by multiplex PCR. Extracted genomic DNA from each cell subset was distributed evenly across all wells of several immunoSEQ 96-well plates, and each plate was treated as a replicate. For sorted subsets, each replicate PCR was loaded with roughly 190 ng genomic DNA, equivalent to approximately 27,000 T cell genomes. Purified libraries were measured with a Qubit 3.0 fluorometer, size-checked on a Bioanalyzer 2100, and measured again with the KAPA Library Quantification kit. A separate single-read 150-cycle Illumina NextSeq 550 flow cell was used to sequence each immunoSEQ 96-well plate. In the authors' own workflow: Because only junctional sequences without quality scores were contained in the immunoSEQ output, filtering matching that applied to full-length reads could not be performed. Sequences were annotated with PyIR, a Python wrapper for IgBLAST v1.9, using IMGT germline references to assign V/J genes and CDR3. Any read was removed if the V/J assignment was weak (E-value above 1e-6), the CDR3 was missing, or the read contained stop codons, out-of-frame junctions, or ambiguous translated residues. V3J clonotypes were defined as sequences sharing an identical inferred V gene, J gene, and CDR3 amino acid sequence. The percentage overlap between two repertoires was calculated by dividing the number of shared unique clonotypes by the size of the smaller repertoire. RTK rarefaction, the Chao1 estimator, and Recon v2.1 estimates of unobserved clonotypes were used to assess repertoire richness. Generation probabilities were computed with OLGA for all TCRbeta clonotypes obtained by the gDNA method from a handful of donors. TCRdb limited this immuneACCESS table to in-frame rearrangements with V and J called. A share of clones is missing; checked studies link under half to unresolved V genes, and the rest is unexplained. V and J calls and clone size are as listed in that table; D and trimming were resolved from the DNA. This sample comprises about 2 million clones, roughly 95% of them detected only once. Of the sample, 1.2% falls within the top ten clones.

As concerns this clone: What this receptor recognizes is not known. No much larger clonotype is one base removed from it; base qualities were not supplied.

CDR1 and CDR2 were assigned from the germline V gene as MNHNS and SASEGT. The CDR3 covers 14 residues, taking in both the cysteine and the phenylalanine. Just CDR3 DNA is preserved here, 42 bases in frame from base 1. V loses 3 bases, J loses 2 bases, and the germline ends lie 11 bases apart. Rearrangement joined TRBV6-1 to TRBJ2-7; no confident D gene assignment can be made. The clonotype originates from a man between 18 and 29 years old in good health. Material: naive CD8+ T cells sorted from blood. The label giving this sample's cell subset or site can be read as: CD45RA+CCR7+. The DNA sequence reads TGTGCCAGCAGTGAGTACTCCGGGCCCTACGAGCAGTACTTC. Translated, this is CASSEYSGPYEQYF.